This T cell receptor (beta chain) was captured in a study of T-cell memory formation after mild COVID-19 (dated by TCRdb to the early 2020s). Notes on the research overall: TCR sequence clusters from the two donors were largely donor specific. In a couple of donors, T-cell clones that expanded and contracted after mild COVID-19 were tracked by sequencing TCRalpha and TCRbeta repertoires over time. Two young, previously healthy adult volunteers made up the cohort, one male and one female.

The sequencer listed for this sample is Illumina NovaSeq 6000. TCRalpha and TCRbeta cDNA libraries were constructed by 5'RACE with constant-segment primers, with sample barcodes and unique molecular identifiers being introduced. Trizol reagent was used to extract RNA from every sample. Amplification of the libraries took two PCR steps, and the second step added a second sample barcode plus Illumina TruSeq adapters. Sequencing of the libraries was done on an Illumina NovaSeq, producing 2 x 150 bp paired-end reads. Per the original workflow: With migec v1.2.7, reads were demultiplexed and then collapsed into UMI-guided consensus sequences. Using mixcr v2.1.11, UMI consensuses were aligned to TRA and TRB V and J templates and then assembled into clonotypes. A clonotype was counted as expanded or contracted only when both edgeR and NoisET called the clonotype significant, with the noise models trained on biological replicates. For edgeR calls, the cutoffs were a false discovery rate-adjusted p below 0.01 and a log2 fold-change threshold of 1. As an exploratory analysis of dynamics, PCA with hierarchical clustering was applied to max-normalized trajectories of the 1000 most abundant clonotypes. Separately sequenced CD4+ and CD8+ repertoires were used to assign a CD4 or CD8 phenotype to each responding clone. TCRdb reprocessed the public reads (quality trimming at Q25 with fastp, clone calling with MiXCR) and kept in-frame beta chains. Identical CDR3 protein sequences are pooled into one entry, listed with their most common genes and DNA. Here the V and J calls rest on TCRdb's processing, not on the authors' analysis. The sample yields around 420,000 distinct CDR3 sequences; more than 20% were counted once. Around 8.8% of the sample goes to the ten largest clones.

What the authors observed across the whole study: The second-wave clones that peaked on day 37 were not confirmed to be SARS-CoV-2 specific. Some responding clones were found in pre-infection memory, which suggests that pre-existing cross-reactive memory T cells took part in the SARS-CoV-2 response. Clones that contracted from day 15 to 85 showed balanced CD4/CD8 phenotypes, whereas a second wave of clones that expanded from day 15 to 37 leaned towards CD4+. Contracting CD4+ clones turned up mainly in the CM and EM memory subsets, whereas EMRA was where CD8+ clones were enriched. The study included only a couple of mild cases, and larger cohorts that include severe cases with pre-infection samples were judged to be necessary.

Inclusive of the bounding cysteine and phenylalanine, the CDR3 is 13 residues long. Only the CDR3 part of the read is kept: 39 bases, read in frame from the first base. V lost 6 bases and J lost 4 bases; the stretch between them is 13 bases long. PBMCs were isolated by Ficoll-Paque density gradient centrifugation. This clonotype was observed many times. Its antigen is not yet known. Within one base of it there is no much larger clone, and no base qualities were kept. This TCR came from an adult woman who had mild COVID-19 (a few samples of this study predate the infection). The sample titles of this study are shuffled in the database, so cell type and time point are left out; the donor was told from shared clones. The sample taken for sequencing was PBMCs or a T cell subset sorted from them (not recorded which). Recombination joined TRBV12-3 or TRBV12-4 with TRBJ2-7; a tentative D call is TRBD1 (5 bases match). The CDR3 is CASSLTGQYEQYF. The nucleotide sequence is given as TGTGCCAGCAGCCTCACAGGCCAGTACGAGCAGTACTTC.